This TCR beta chain was observed in a study of blood T cells in healthy people across ages. Broader study findings: Observed TCR beta diversity per million T cells went down as age went up. This fall followed a roughly linear course with age.

This CDR3 comprises 13 residues. The germline CDR1 and CDR2 sequences are SQVTM and ANQGSEA. V shed 4 bases and J 7 bases; nucleotides not matched to a gene: 3. A J-beta primer mix and a sample-barcoded 5' primer were used in a second PCR of roughly 6 to 12 cycles. In TCRdb, the 5' RACE reads were re-called with MiXCR into one record per CDR3 protein. The sample yields roughly 830,000 distinct CDR3 sequences, around 62% seen once. This clonotype was recorded a few times. What it binds is not known. The chain joins TRBV29-1 to TRBJ1-4; 10 bases map to TRBD1. This clonotype was sampled from a man in his thirties or forties in good health. The specimen was blood. The CDR3 region is CSVARDRGEKLFF. For the CDR3, the DNA is TGCAGCGTTGCCCGGGACAGGGGTGAAAAACTGTTTTTT.